The clone carrying this T cell receptor (beta chain) was counted a few times. Its antigen is unknown. Germline V gene lookup returns CDR1 KGHSH and CDR2 LQKENI. This CDR3 is built from 12 residues. The V end was cut by 4 bases, the J end by 6 bases, with 10 bases between. The data were obtained in a study of response to subunit inactivated influenza vaccine. Study findings and constraints: Each seasonal influenza vaccination, the authors suggested, recruits few new T cells.

TCRdb re-called the RT-PCR reads through MiXCR, storing one row per CDR3 protein. The data show about 240,000 distinct CDR3 sequences, roughly an eighth seen once. The V and J genes are TRBV18 and TRBJ2-7, with a tentative D call TRBD1 (6 bases). The clonotype was recovered from a man aged 45-65 years who received an inactivated influenza vaccine. The sample in question was non-naive T cells sorted from PBMCs, obtained less than 15 days before vaccination. DNA for the CDR3: TGTGCCAGCTCACACAGGGTAGGCGAGCAGTACTTC. This encodes CASSHRVGEQYF.